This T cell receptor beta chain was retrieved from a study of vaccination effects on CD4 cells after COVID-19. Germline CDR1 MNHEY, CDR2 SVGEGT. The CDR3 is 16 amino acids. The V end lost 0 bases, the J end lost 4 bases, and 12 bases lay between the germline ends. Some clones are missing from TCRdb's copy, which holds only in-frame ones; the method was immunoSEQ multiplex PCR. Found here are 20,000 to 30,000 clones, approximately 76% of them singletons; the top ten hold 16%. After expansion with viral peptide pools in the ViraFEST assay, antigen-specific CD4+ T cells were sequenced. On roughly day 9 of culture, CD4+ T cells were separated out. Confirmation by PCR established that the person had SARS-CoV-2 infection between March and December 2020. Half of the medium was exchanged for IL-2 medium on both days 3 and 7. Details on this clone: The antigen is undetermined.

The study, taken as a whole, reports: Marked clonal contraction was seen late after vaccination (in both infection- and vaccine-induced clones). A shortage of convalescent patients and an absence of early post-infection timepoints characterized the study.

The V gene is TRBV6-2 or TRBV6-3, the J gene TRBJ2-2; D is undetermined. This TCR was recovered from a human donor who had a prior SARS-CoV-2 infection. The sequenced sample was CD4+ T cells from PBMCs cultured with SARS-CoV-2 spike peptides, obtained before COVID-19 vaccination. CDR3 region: CASSYSSADPTGELFF. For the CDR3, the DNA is TGTGCCAGCAGTTACTCGTCGGCGGATCCCACCGGGGAGCTGTTTTTT.